The table lists the clone carrying this TCR beta chain with many counts. Its antigen is not identified. Generated by immunoSEQ multiplex PCR, the TCRdb table keeps only in-frame clones and is missing some. The sample includes about 5,100 clones, around 21% of them seen just once. These data are taken from a study of sequential checkpoint blockade in melanoma. The overall study: After nivolumab or ipilimumab alone, around 20 patients had week-13 rebiopsies. Study-level results: About 30 times likelier clinical benefit followed increased tumor T-cell fraction and clonality. For nivolumab-first patients, baseline tumor clonality was associated with response. PD-L1 staining and CD8+ counts, not mutational load, tracked tumor T-cell clonality.

Treatment of the sample: randomized to nivolumab then ipilimumab (arm A) or the reverse (arm B). This CDR3 contains 15 residues. V was shortened by 5 bases and J by 4 bases, with 17 bases between the two germline ends. CDR1 is SGHNT, CDR2 YENEEA, per germline. This specimen consisted of tumor tissue (inferred from file names), obtained from a patient given nivolumab and ipilimumab in sequence. The sequence was collected from a human donor with melanoma. V usage is TRBV11-3 and J usage is TRBJ1-2; D uncertain. This chain's CDR3 is CASSPSREMVYGYTF. The CDR3 DNA follows: TGTGCCAGCAGCCCGTCCCGGGAGATGGTCTATGGCTACACCTTC.